This passage covers 25 T cell receptor beta chains from one sample sequenced in a study of blood T cell repertoires in COVID-19. Repertoires were generated with immunoSEQ multiplex PCR, while TCRdb's copy carries only in-frame clones and drops some. The sample lists roughly 430,000 clones, roughly 87% occurring once. Sequenced: PBMCs or T cells enriched from blood (not recorded which). The receptors derive from a woman between 40 and 55 years old with acute COVID-19.

The J gene is TRBJ1-2, the V gene TRBV6-5; a weak D match, TRBD1 (6 bases). The V end lost 6 bases, the J end lost 4 bases, and 15 bases lay between the germline ends. The CDR3 contains 14 residues. Germline CDR1 MNHEY, CDR2 SVGAGI. The chain's CDR3 is CASSAPTGFYGYTF. CDR3 bases: TGTGCCAGCAGCGCACCGACAGGATTCTATGGCTACACCTTC.

This chain connects TRBV5-1 to TRBJ1-4, with a weak D call TRBD1 (6 bases). The CDR3 has 16 residues. V was trimmed by 2 bases and J by 7 bases, leaving 18 bases between them. Germline V gives CDR1 SGHRS, CDR2 YFSETQ. CDR3 sequence reads: CASSFLSQGPAEKLFF. The CDR3 nucleotides read TGCGCCAGCAGCTTTTTAAGTCAGGGGCCCGCTGAAAAACTGTTTTTT.

This clone was observed a single time. The rearrangement uses TRBV11-2 and TRBJ2-5; no clear D. The CDR3 loop spans 12 amino acids. Germline values: CDR1 SGHAT, CDR2 FQNNGV. The V end lost 0 bases, the J end lost 5 bases, and 4 bases lay between the germline ends. The CDR3 protein is CASSLDAETQYF. CDR3 DNA sequence: TGTGCCAGCAGCTTAGATGCGGAGACCCAGTACTTC.

The CDR3 DNA reads as TGCGCCAGCAGACGCAACAGGGGGCGCGTTGAAAAACTGTTTTTT. It specifies CASRRNRGRVEKLFF. The J gene is TRBJ1-4, the V gene TRBV23-1; 9 positions agree with TRBD1. TRBV23-1 is sorted into the ORF group, with uncertain function. CDR3 length equals 15 residues. J was trimmed by 7 bases and V by 6 bases; bases with no gene match: 9.

The chain recombines TRBV29-1 with TRBJ1-5, with 10 positions matching TRBD1. Per the germline V gene, CDR1 is SQVTM and CDR2 is ANQGSEA. The CDR3 is 14 amino acids. V was clipped by 6 bases and J by 1 base; unmatched bases: 3. The CDR3 loop reads CSVMDRGSNQPQHF. CDR3 nucleotide sequence: TGCAGCGTGATGGACAGGGGGAGCAATCAGCCCCAGCATTTT.

The chain carries TRBV9 and TRBJ2-1; 14 bases map to TRBD2. From germline, CDR1 is SGDLS and CDR2 YYNGEE. The CDR3 consists of 18 residues. Trimming cost V 3 bases and J 2 bases; bases outside gene matches: 7. CDR3 in amino acids: CASSGGLAGDPTYNEQFF. CDR3 nucleotides: TGTGCCAGCAGCGGGGGACTAGCGGGGGATCCCACCTACAATGAGCAGTTCTTC.

This clone was found a few times. This chain links TRBV2 with TRBJ1-6, with 7 bases fitting TRBD1. Per the germline V gene, CDR1 is SNHLY and CDR2 is FYNNEI. CDR3 length equals 14 residues. Trimming cost V 5 bases and J 10 bases; bases outside gene matches: 8. The CDR3: CASSMAGDRSPLHF. In nucleotides, the CDR3 is TGTGCCAGCAGTATGGCAGGGGACAGATCACCCCTCCACTTT.

The chain joins TRBV5-1 to TRBJ1-2; 7 positions agree with TRBD1. V trimming: 4 bases; J trimming: 4 bases; junction bases outside the gene matches: 13. Germline loops: CDR1 SGHRS, CDR2 YFSETQ. The CDR3 has 16 residues. CDR3 sequence reads: CASSPTATGYIYGYTF. In DNA form, the CDR3 reads TGCGCCAGCAGCCCTACCGCGACAGGGTACATCTATGGCTACACCTTC.

The rearrangement uses TRBV5-8 and TRBJ2-5; a possible D gene is TRBD2 (6 bases). Trimming took 2 bases from V and 5 from J, leaving 22 bases between them. The CDR3 extends over 17 amino acids. Germline loops: CDR1 SGHTS, CDR2 YDEGEE. DNA for the CDR3: TGTGCCAGCAGCTTAGGCCTTGGGGGGATTAGAGCGGAGACCCAGTACTTC. Amino acids: CASSLGLGGIRAETQYF. Supplemented by reference TRBV5-8 and TRBJ2-5, the full variable domain reads EAGVTQSPTHLIKTRGQQATLRCSPISGHTSVYWYQQALGLGLQFLLWYDEGEERNRGNFPPRFSGRQFPNYSSELNVNALELEDSALYLCASSLGLGGIRAETQYFGPGTRLLVL.

The gene calls are TRBV7-8 and TRBJ1-2; D is unresolved. Germline loops: CDR1 SGHVS, CDR2 FQNEAQ. V lost 8 bases and J 4 bases, leaving 14 bases between the germline ends. The CDR3 has 13 residues. The chain's CDR3 is CASSQERSYGYTF. The CDR3 DNA reads TGTGCCAGCTCTCAAGAGCGTTCCTATGGCTACACCTTC.

This chain connects TRBV2 to TRBJ1-2; maybe TRBD1 (6 bases). Trimming stripped 7 bases from V and 1 base from J, with 16 bases between. CDR3 length: 15 amino acids. In germline, CDR1 is SNHLY, CDR2 FYNNEI. This CDR3 reads CASNPDRKLNYGYTF. The CDR3 nucleotides read TGTGCCAGCAACCCAGACAGGAAACTTAACTATGGCTACACCTTC.

The V gene is TRBV5-1, the J gene TRBJ1-2; 7 bases fit TRBD1. Trimming removed 0 bases from V and 3 bases from J; junction bases left unmatched: 2. From germline, CDR1 is SGHRS and CDR2 YFSETQ. The CDR3 totals 14 residues. CDR3 DNA sequence: TGCGCCAGCAGCTTGGTCGGGACAGACTATGGCTACACCTTC. Translation gives CASSLVGTDYGYTF. Using reference TRBV5-1 and TRBJ1-2 for the parts outside the CDR3, the full variable domain is KAGVTQTPRYLIKTRGQQVTLSCSPISGHRSVSWYQQTPGQGLQFLFEYFSETQRNKGNFPGRFSGRQFSNSRSEMNVSTLELGDSALYLCASSLVGTDYGYTFGSGTRLTVV.

The rearrangement uses TRBV7-9 and TRBJ1-1; TRBD1 might be the D (5 bases). V was pared by 1 base and J by 5 bases, with 8 bases between. The CDR3 has 13 residues. CDR1 and CDR2 from the germline V gene are SEHNR and FQNEAQ (reference sequence). The CDR3 DNA is TGTGCCAGCAGCTTAGAGGAGGGGACTGAAGCTTTCTTT. Protein: CASSLEEGTEAFF.

The genes are TRBV5-1 and TRBJ2-3; 9 bases fit TRBD2. Germline values: CDR1 SGHRS, CDR2 YFSETQ. The J segment lost 0 bases and the V segment lost 3 bases, leaving 11 bases of the junction unmatched. This CDR3 region has 18 residues. The CDR3 reads CASSSLAGGLGSTDTQYF. CDR3 bases: TGCGCCAGCAGCTCGCTCGCGGGGGGGCTGGGTAGCACAGATACGCAGTATTTT.

The V call is TRBV7-2, the J call TRBJ2-5; possibly TRBD1 for D (6 bases). Germline CDR1 SGHTA, CDR2 FQGNSA. V was pared by 5 bases and J by 5 bases, with 18 bases between. This CDR3 contains 15 residues. CDR3 amino acids: CASSQGTLLRETQYF. CDR3 in DNA: TGTGCCAGCAGCCAGGGGACCTTACTACGGGAGACCCAGTACTTC.

The rearrangement uses TRBV12-5 and TRBJ2-7; D is possibly TRBD1 (6 bases). This CDR3 region has 12 residues. CDR1 and CDR2 (germline): LGHNT, FRNRAP. Trimming removed 6 bases from V and 5 bases from J, with 11 bases in between. DNA of the CDR3: TGTGCTAGTGGCTTCAGGGGAAACGAGCAGTACTTC. This codes for CASGFRGNEQYF.

The sample holds one count of this clone. The chain carries TRBV2 and TRBJ2-2, with TRBD2 identical over 9 bases. The CDR3 extends over 16 amino acids. Germline V gene sequence: CDR1 SNHLY, CDR2 FYNNEI. V trimming: 4 bases; J trimming: 7 bases; junction bases outside the gene matches: 10. CDR3 DNA sequence: TGTGCCAGCAGTGCGTCTAGCGGGGTTGAAAACGGGGAGCTGTTTTTT. Residues: CASSASSGVENGELFF.

Turning to this clone: Additional DNA sequences in this sample encode the identical CDR3. The chain links TRBV11-2 to TRBJ2-7; a possible D gene is TRBD2 (6 bases). The V end was cut by 0 bases, the J end by 4 bases, with 7 bases between. Per the germline V gene, CDR1 is SGHAT and CDR2 is FQNNGV. There are 13 residues in the CDR3. CDR3 residues: CASSLDREYEQYF. The DNA for the CDR3 is TGTGCCAGCAGCTTAGATCGGGAGTACGAGCAGTACTTC.

The chain employs TRBV7-2 and TRBJ1-1; TRBD1 might be the D (6 bases). The germline V gene encodes CDR1 SGHTA and CDR2 FQGNSA. The CDR3 length is 11 residues. CDR3 DNA: TGTGCGGGCAGGGGGAACACTGAAGCTTTCTTT. Protein: CAGRGNTEAFF.

A single count supports this clone. This CDR3 is missing its conserved last phenylalanine or tryptophan, likely due to a read error. The limits of the CDR3 on the DNA are not certain, so only TCRdb's listed CDR3 is given. This chain connects TRBV21-1 to TRBJ1-2. TRBV21-1 is given as a pseudogene. The length of the CDR3 is 11 amino acids, counting both ends. This chain's CDR3 is CATRVEGTVNY.

The V call is TRBV3-1 (or the pseudogene TRBV3-2), the J call TRBJ2-7; D remains ambiguous. CDR1 is LGHDT, CDR2 YNNKEL, per germline (reference sequence). The CDR3 is 14 residues long. The germline V and J ends were trimmed by 2 bases and 6 bases, with 14 bases remaining between them. The CDR3 coding sequence is TGTGCCAGCAGCCAAAGAGTTTTCTCAGGCGAGCAGTACTTC. This translates into CASSQRVFSGEQYF.

CDR3 protein: CASTTGGDYEQYF. The DNA of the CDR3 is TGTGCCAGCACGACAGGGGGCGATTACGAGCAGTACTTC. This sequence joins TRBV12-3 or TRBV12-4 and TRBJ2-7, with 10 bases aligning to TRBD1. V trimming: 7 bases; J trimming: 4 bases; junction bases outside the gene matches: 4. The CDR3 extends over 13 amino acids.

J is TRBJ2-5 and V is TRBV5-1; TRBD1 matches at 7 bases. CDR1 and CDR2 from the germline V gene are SGHRS and YFSETQ. The CDR3 contains 14 residues. With 3 bases clipped from V and 4 bases from J, the junction kept 6 bases outside the gene matches. CDR3 sequence (DNA): TGCGCCAGCAGCTCGCAGGGGGTCCGAGAGACCCAGTACTTC. Translated, it gives CASSSQGVRETQYF.

The rearrangement uses TRBV6-2 or TRBV6-3 and TRBJ1-1; D call uncertain. Germline CDR1 MNHEY, CDR2 SVGEGT. This CDR3 region has 13 residues. The V and J ends lost 4 bases and 8 bases respectively, with 14 bases between them. CDR3 DNA sequence: TGTGCCAGCAGTTCCGACCCCGACATAGAAGCTTTCTTT. It yields the protein CASSSDPDIEAFF.

In DNA, the CDR3 is TGTGCCAGTAGTACAGGGACAACTAATGAAAAACTGTTTTTT. Translating it yields CASSTGTTNEKLFF. The V call is TRBV19, the J call TRBJ1-4; D is possibly TRBD1 (5 bases). The CDR3 loop spans 14 amino acids. V lost 4 bases to trimming and J lost 0 bases, with 6 bases between them. Per germline, CDR1 LNHDA and CDR2 SQIVND (reference sequence).